Sequencing of this TCR beta chain was carried out in a study of T-cell memory formation after mild COVID-19. Looking at the study overall: The TCR clusters were mostly specific to one donor.

Study outcomes and limitations: Still unconfirmed is whether the second-wave clones peaking on day 37 recognized SARS-CoV-2. Clones that contracted from day 15 to 85 were balanced CD4/CD8, while later expanders leaned CD4+.

A single count supports this clonotype. Its antigen is undetermined. cDNA libraries for TCR alpha and TCR beta, carrying sample barcodes and UMIs, came from 5'RACE with constant-segment primers. TCRdb independently ran MiXCR on the 5' RACE reads; one entry per CDR3 protein. The sample consists of 300,000 to 400,000 distinct CDR3 sequences, 10% to 15% of them appearing once. The clonotype originates from a man between 18 and 35 years old who had mild COVID-19 (a few samples of this study predate the infection). Cell type and time point are not known. The sequencing input was PBMCs or a T cell subset sorted from them (not recorded which).

In nucleotides, the CDR3 is TGCGCCAGCAGCCAATTTGCCCAGGGGGGCACTGAAGCTTTCTTT. Encoded protein: CASSQFAQGGTEAFF. The chain couples TRBV4-3 to TRBJ1-1, with 7 bases matching TRBD1. Germline CDR1 reads LGHNA; CDR2 reads YSLEER. Trimming took 2 bases from V and 4 from J; bases not matched to a gene: 7. The CDR3 covers 15 residues.